The 5 T cell receptor beta chains given below trace back to one sample, sequenced in a study of T cell clonality in common variable immunodeficiency. Study-wide findings and caveats: In common variable immunodeficiency, TCR beta chains reportedly carried fewer deletions and N-nucleotide insertions.

The protocol was immunoSEQ multiplex PCR, while the TCRdb copy is restricted to in-frame clones and leaves out a portion. The record shows tens of thousands of clones for this sample, with no singletons present. The antigens of these receptors remain unknown. The sequencing input was peripheral blood mononuclear cells. The receptors derive from a human donor with common variable immunodeficiency.

In this sample, this clone turned up a few times. The read ends 3 residues shy of where the CDR3 ends; the end is completed using the germline J gene. This chain links TRBV7-2 with TRBJ2-5; 7 positions match TRBD2. Germline V gene data show CDR1 as SGHTA and CDR2 as FQGNSA. The CDR3 spans 15 residues. J was trimmed by 5 bases and V by 6 bases; bases with no gene match: 12. The CDR3: CASSLGAGNGETQYF. The covered CDR3 bases are TGTGCCAGCAGTCTAGGAGCGGGGAATGGGGAGACC.

Many counts were recorded for this clone. Read sequence stops 3 residues before the CDR3 end, and the germline J gene provides the missing end. V and J are TRBV7-8 and TRBJ2-2; 13 bases fit TRBD2. Germline CDR1 is SGHVS and CDR2 is FQNEAQ. With 4 bases clipped from V and 4 bases from J, the junction kept 6 bases outside the gene matches. CDR3 length equals 17 residues. Partial CDR3 DNA: TGTGCCAGCAGCTCTGGACTAGCGGGGGCGGGCACCGGGGAG. The encoded protein is CASSSGLAGAGTGE. The whole CDR3 sequence reads CASSSGLAGAGTGELFF.

The sample holds many counts of this clone. The CDR3 is CASSLAGYNEQYF. The covered CDR3 bases are TGTGCCAGCAGCTTAGCCGGGTACAACGAG. This chain links TRBV7-3 with TRBJ2-7; no clear D gene. The CDR3 end lies 3 residues beyond the end of the read and is filled in from the germline J gene. Deletions cut 2 bases from V and 5 bases from J, with 10 bases between. CDR3 size: 13 residues. Germline V lookup: CDR1 SGHTA, CDR2 FQGTGA.

This clone appeared many times. The read finishes 3 residues shy of the CDR3 end, and the germline J gene is used to complete it. The chain couples TRBV18 to TRBJ1-1; no reliable D call. The CDR3 covers 14 residues. Trimming pared 3 bases from V and 2 bases from J, leaving 10 bases between. Germline loops: CDR1 KGHSH, CDR2 LQKENI. CDR3 region: CASSPDWTNTEAFF. CDR3 DNA (partial): TGTGCCAGCTCACCCGACTGGACTAACACTGAA.

On this clone itself: The missing CDR3 end, 3 residues past where the read stops, is filled in from the germline J gene. V is TRBV7-8 and J is TRBJ1-5, with D possibly TRBD1 on 6 matching bases. The CDR3 covers 17 residues. Trimming stripped 5 bases from V and 0 bases from J, with 17 bases between. In germline, CDR1 is SGHVS, CDR2 FQNEAQ. The CDR3 region is CASSPQGGDYSNQPQHF. The DNA read from the CDR3 is TGTGCCAGCAGCCCACAGGGTGGGGATTATAGCAATCAGCCC. The variable domain in full, with the rest retrieved from reference TRBV7-8 and TRBJ1-5, is GAGVSQSPRYKVAKRGQDVALRCDPISGHVSLFWYQQALGQGPEFLTYFQNEAQLDKSGLPSDRFFAERPEGSVSTLKIQRTQQEDSAVYLCASSPQGGDYSNQPQHFGDGTRLSIL.